Below are 26 T cell receptor beta chains sequenced from a single sample in a study of beta chain features in type 1 diabetes. Study-level findings and limits: Shorter TCRB CDR3s, moderately but significantly so, marked every one of the four CD4+ subsets in Type 1 diabetes patients.

The antigens of these receptors remain unknown. Of the isolated RNA, all was reverse transcribed, and so the sequenced material was expressed TCRB transcripts. Assay: immunoSEQ multiplex PCR; the TCRdb copy retains only in-frame clones and omits some. The sample lists roughly 160,000 clones; 8% to 9.5% were seen once. Sequenced material: central memory CD4+ T cells from blood. The receptors were sampled from a woman younger than 30 with type 1 diabetes.

V is TRBV4-3 and J is TRBJ1-6, with D possibly TRBD1 on 6 matching bases. CDR3 size: 16 residues. Germline CDR1 LGHNA, CDR2 YSLEER. The V and J ends lost 0 bases and 8 bases respectively, with 14 bases between them. CDR3 coding DNA: TGCGCCAGCAGCCAAGATGGGGGCGCGCTGTATTCACCCCTCCACTTT. It specifies CASSQDGGALYSPLHF.

This clone appeared a few times. The rearrangement uses TRBV5-6 and TRBJ2-5; 13 bases match TRBD2. V dropped 0 bases and J dropped 5; count of bases not matched to a gene: 4. There are 16 residues in the CDR3. Per the germline V gene, CDR1 is SGHDT and CDR2 is YYEEEE. CDR3 sequence (DNA): TGTGCCAGCAGCTTGGTCGGGACTAGCGGGGCGGAGACCCAGTACTTC. It yields the protein CASSLVGTSGAETQYF.

This clone appeared a few times. The chain links TRBV29-1 to TRBJ1-5, with a tentative D call TRBD1 (5 bases). V dropped 4 bases and J dropped 0 bases, with 13 bases sitting between them. The CDR3 loop spans 15 amino acids. In germline, CDR1 is SQVTM, CDR2 ANQGSEA. The CDR3 here is CSVGGRWGSNQPQHF. The CDR3 DNA is TGCAGCGTTGGGGGGAGGTGGGGTAGCAATCAGCCCCAGCATTTT.

This clone has more than one count but fewer than ten. The chain is built from TRBV9 and TRBJ2-2; the match to TRBD1 covers 8 bases. The CDR3 totals 14 residues. Germline lookup yields CDR1 SGDLS and CDR2 YYNGEE. The junction had 4 bases not matched to a gene; V was cut back by 4 bases and J by 5 bases. The CDR3 protein is CASSPRTGTGELFF. DNA for the CDR3: TGTGCCAGCAGCCCCCGGACAGGGACCGGGGAGCTGTTTTTT.

This clone was observed a few times. The rearrangement links TRBV7-8 to TRBJ2-2, with D unclear. The CDR3 sequence is 15 residues long. V lost 0 bases, J lost 1 base, and 6 bases lay in between. Germline V lookup: CDR1 SGHVS, CDR2 FQNEAQ. CDR3 coding DNA: TGTGCCAGCAGCTTAGCGCCAGGGAACACCGGGGAGCTGTTTTTT. Translated, it gives CASSLAPGNTGELFF. The entire variable domain, with the rest obtained from reference TRBV7-8 and TRBJ2-2, is as follows: GAGVSQSPRYKVAKRGQDVALRCDPISGHVSLFWYQQALGQGPEFLTYFQNEAQLDKSGLPSDRFFAERPEGSVSTLKIQRTQQEDSAVYLCASSLAPGNTGELFFGEGSRLTVL.

This rearrangement joins TRBV5-1 to TRBJ2-3; 7 bases match TRBD2. The CDR3 runs to 16 residues. The V gene end was trimmed by 0 bases and the J gene end by 3 bases; junction bases not matched to a gene: 7. In germline, CDR1 is SGHRS, CDR2 YFSETQ. The CDR3 spells CASSLAQGGRTDTQYF. Written as DNA, the CDR3 is TGCGCCAGCAGCTTGGCCCAGGGAGGGCGTACAGATACGCAGTATTTT. The complete variable domain, with remaining parts taken from reference TRBV5-1 and TRBJ2-3, reads KAGVTQTPRYLIKTRGQQVTLSCSPISGHRSVSWYQQTPGQGLQFLFEYFSETQRNKGNFPGRFSGRQFSNSRSEMNVSTLELGDSALYLCASSLAQGGRTDTQYFGPGTRLTVL.

This clone has only a few counts. The chain recombines TRBV19 with TRBJ1-1, with 11 nucleotides matching TRBD1. V lost 6 bases to trimming and J lost 5 bases; unmatched junction nucleotides: 11. The germline V gene has CDR1 LNHDA and CDR2 SQIVND (reference sequence). CDR3 length equals 16 residues. The DNA for the CDR3 is TGTGCCAGTAGCCCGGACAGGGGGCAGGGTACGACTGAAGCTTTCTTT. It translates to CASSPDRGQGTTEAFF.

This clone has just a few counts. This chain uses TRBV29-1 with TRBJ2-5; D is possibly TRBD1 (5 bases). Looked up from germline, CDR1 is SQVTM and CDR2 is ANQGSEA. V gave up 5 bases and J gave up 2 bases, with 9 bases separating them. The CDR3 consists of 12 residues. The CDR3 region is CSVTRVQETQYF. The CDR3 DNA sequence: TGCAGCGTTACCAGGGTTCAAGAGACCCAGTACTTC.

In this sample, this clone turned up a few times. This chain uses TRBV19 with TRBJ2-3, with 9 bases that match TRBD1. Trimming took 5 bases from V and 6 from J; bases not matched to a gene: 12. Looked up from germline, CDR1 is LNHDA and CDR2 is SQIVND (reference sequence). The CDR3 loop spans 16 amino acids. This CDR3 reads CASSLTLSTGGDTQYF. The CDR3 DNA reads as TGTGCCAGTAGTCTCACACTCTCGACAGGGGGGGATACGCAGTATTTT.

This chain uses TRBV29-1 with TRBJ2-7, with TRBD1 matching over 9 bases. The ends lost 2 bases at V and 3 bases at J; junction bases unmatched: 8. Germline CDR1 reads SQVTM; CDR2 reads ANQGSEA. There are 15 residues in the CDR3. The CDR3 protein is CSVEHPGQGYYEQYF. CDR3 DNA: TGCAGCGTTGAACACCCGGGACAGGGCTACTACGAGCAGTACTTC.

Only a few counts were recorded for this clone. The chain recombines TRBV19 with TRBJ1-5; TRBD1 aligns across 7 bases. Germline loops: CDR1 LNHDA, CDR2 SQIVND (reference sequence). This CDR3 has 16 residues. With 7 bases clipped from V and 0 bases from J, the junction kept 9 bases outside the gene matches. CDR3 bases: TGTGCCAGTACTGCAAGGGGGCCATATAGCAATCAGCCCCAGCATTTT. This gives the protein CASTARGPYSNQPQHF.

The rearrangement uses TRBV7-9 and TRBJ1-2, with a tentative D call TRBD1 (6 bases). The CDR3 length is 15 residues. Germline V gene lookup returns CDR1 SEHNR and CDR2 FQNEAQ (reference sequence). V lost 5 bases to trimming and J lost 2 bases, with 15 bases between them. This chain's CDR3 is CASSPSIGQNYGYTF. CDR3 bases: TGTGCCAGCAGCCCATCCATAGGACAGAACTATGGCTACACCTTC.

This chain connects TRBV29-1 to TRBJ2-1, with a tentative D call TRBD2 (6 bases). Germline V gene sequence: CDR1 SQVTM, CDR2 ANQGSEA. The CDR3 is made up of 14 amino acids. V lost 7 bases and J 9 bases, leaving 22 bases between the germline ends. For the CDR3, the DNA is TGCAGCGCCCAACGGGAGTTCCCAAACGCTGAGCAGTTCTTC. It yields the protein CSAQREFPNAEQFF.

There are a few counts of this clone. The J gene is TRBJ1-5, the V gene TRBV30, with TRBD1 identical over 9 bases. There are 14 residues in the CDR3. Per germline, CDR1 GTSNPN and CDR2 SVGIG (reference sequence). V shed 4 bases, J shed 4 bases, and the junction held 5 bases outside the gene matches. This chain's CDR3 is CAWTYGTGNQPQHF. The CDR3 DNA reads as TGTGCCTGGACCTACGGGACAGGGAATCAGCCCCAGCATTTT.

The chain links TRBV9 to TRBJ1-2; D not resolved. CDR1 is SGDLS and CDR2 is YYNGEE in the germline V gene. This CDR3 comprises 16 residues. V lost 1 base to trimming and J lost 0 bases, with 13 bases between them. The CDR3 loop is CASSVQYPEANYGYTF. The CDR3 nucleotides read TGTGCCAGCAGCGTACAATACCCTGAGGCTAACTATGGCTACACCTTC.

V gene TRBV6-5 combines with J gene TRBJ1-5; no reliable D call. The germline V gene encodes CDR1 MNHEY and CDR2 SVGAGI. V dropped 0 bases and J dropped 5 bases, with 11 bases sitting between them. The CDR3 runs to 15 residues. The CDR3 region is CASSYSGRRDQPQHF. The CDR3 DNA follows: TGTGCCAGCAGTTACTCTGGACGGAGGGATCAGCCCCAGCATTTT.

The gene calls are TRBV5-1 and TRBJ2-3, with a weak D call TRBD1 (6 bases). The germline CDR1 and CDR2 sequences are SGHRS and YFSETQ. CDR3 length: 14 residues. Trimming took off 4 bases at V and 5 bases at J, with 14 bases between the two ends. CDR3 residues: CASSPLSTGDTQYF. Here the CDR3 DNA reads TGCGCCAGCAGCCCACTATCGACAGGAGATACGCAGTATTTT.

The chain is built from TRBV7-9 and TRBJ2-5; 8 positions match TRBD2. Per germline, CDR1 SEHNR and CDR2 FQNEAQ (reference sequence). V dropped 7 bases and J dropped 3; count of bases not matched to a gene: 7. This CDR3 contains 14 residues. Here the CDR3 DNA reads TGTGCCAGCAACCGGGGGGGGCGGGAAGAGACCCAGTACTTC. Translating it yields CASNRGGREETQYF. The complete variable domain, with remaining parts taken from reference TRBV7-9 and TRBJ2-5, reads DTGVSQNPRHKITKRGQNVTFRCDPISEHNRLYWYRQTLGQGPEFLTYFQNEAQLEKSRLLSDRFSAERPKGSFSTLEIQRTEQGDSAMYLCASNRGGREETQYFGPGTRLLVL.

This chain uses TRBV25-1 with TRBJ2-7, with 9 bases that match TRBD2. V gave up 5 bases and J gave up 2 bases; unmatched junction bases: 4. In germline, CDR1 is MGHDK, CDR2 SYGVNS. This CDR3 is built from 14 residues. The DNA of the CDR3 is TGTGCCAGCAGTACTATAGCGGGAGCCTACGAGCAGTACTTC. It encodes CASSTIAGAYEQYF.

This clone turned up a few times. The chain carries TRBV20-1 and TRBJ1-2; no clear D. V was pared by 3 bases and J by 8 bases, with 10 bases between. The CDR3 extends over 11 amino acids. Germline V CDR1 and CDR2: DFQATT, SNEGSKA (reference sequence). The CDR3 DNA reads as TGCAGTGCTAGCCCCTACGAGGGCTACACCTTC. Protein sequence: CSASPYEGYTF.

The rearrangement joins TRBV4-3 to TRBJ2-5; D may be TRBD2 (5 bases). V gave up 1 base and J gave up 6 bases, with 12 bases separating them. From germline, CDR1 is LGHNA and CDR2 YSLEER. The CDR3 consists of 14 residues. CDR3 residues: CASSQGGNTKTQYF. The CDR3 DNA reads as TGCGCCAGCAGCCAAGGAGGGAACACGAAGACCCAGTACTTC.

The sample holds a few counts of this clone. The chain has TRBV7-2 and TRBJ1-2, with D perhaps TRBD1 (6 bases). V lost 5 bases and J lost 2, with 12 bases in between. Germline CDR1 reads SGHTA; CDR2 reads FQGNSA. CDR3 size: 14 residues. CDR3 sequence reads: CASSIGQMNYGYTF. The CDR3 DNA is TGTGCCAGCAGCATCGGACAGATGAACTATGGCTACACCTTC.

This clone has just a few counts. This chain uses TRBV7-2 with TRBJ2-5; 7 nucleotides line up with TRBD2. Trimming at V came to 3 bases and at J to 3 bases, leaving 4 bases not matched to a gene. The CDR3 has 14 residues. Germline V gene sequence: CDR1 SGHTA, CDR2 FQGNSA. CDR3 nucleotide sequence: TGTGCCAGCAGCTTTAAGCGGGATAAAGAGACCCAGTACTTC. This encodes CASSFKRDKETQYF. Using reference TRBV7-2 and TRBJ2-5 for the parts outside the CDR3, the full variable domain is GAGVSQSPSNKVTEKGKDVELRCDPISGHTALYWYRQSLGQGLEFLIYFQGNSAPDKSGLPSDRFSAERTGGSVSTLTIQRTQQEDSAVYLCASSFKRDKETQYFGPGTRLLVL.

This clone was observed a handful of times. The V and J genes are TRBV7-9 and TRBJ2-1; 14 bases line up with TRBD2. CDR1 SEHNR and CDR2 FQNEAQ come from the germline V gene (reference sequence). The ends lost 5 bases at V and 10 bases at J; junction bases unmatched: 10. CDR3 size: 16 residues. CDR3 protein: CASSLTGTSGSGEQFF. The CDR3 DNA reads TGTGCCAGCAGCCTCACCGGGACTAGCGGGAGTGGAGAGCAGTTCTTC.

This clone was detected a few times. The CDR3 bases are TGTGCCAGCACGGGGGGTAGCCCCTACAATGAGCAGTTCTTC. Translation gives CASTGGSPYNEQFF. The chain has TRBV7-9 and TRBJ2-1; 7 positions match TRBD2. Germline V gene sequence: CDR1 SEHNR, CDR2 FQNEAQ (reference sequence). V dropped 7 bases and J dropped 2; count of bases not matched to a gene: 5. The CDR3 loop spans 14 amino acids.

This clone came up a few times. The chain joins TRBV27 to TRBJ2-7; TRBD2 aligns across 9 bases. V was pared by 4 bases and J by 3 bases, with 10 bases of the junction left unmatched. Germline-derived CDR1 and CDR2 are MNHEY and SMNVEV (reference sequence). The CDR3 is made up of 16 amino acids. Here the CDR3 DNA reads TGTGCCAGCAGTTCCCTCCGGACTAGCGCCTTCTACGAGCAGTACTTC. The encoded protein is CASSSLRTSAFYEQYF.